This T cell receptor (beta chain) was recorded in a study of blood T cells in healthy people across ages. Primed by a sample-barcoded 5' primer and a J-beta primer mix, a second PCR proceeded for about 6 to 12 cycles. Each CDR3 protein is one row after TCRdb ran MiXCR on the 5' RACE reads. The sample has 800,000 to 950,000 distinct CDR3 sequences, around 36% seen once. This CDR3 has 15 amino acids. V was cut by 6 bases and J by 3 bases, with 18 bases left in between. The sequence was collected from a man aged 18 to 29 in good health. The sequencing sample was made of blood. The chain carries TRBV12-3 or TRBV12-4 and TRBJ2-7; perhaps D is TRBD1 or TRBD2 (6 bases each). CDR3 loop: CASSPWGAQGYEQYF. The CDR3 nucleotides are TGTGCCAGCAGCCCTTGGGGGGCACAGGGCTACGAGCAGTACTTC.